The clone carrying this T cell receptor (beta chain) was recorded at least ten times. Looked up from germline, CDR1 is KGHDR and CDR2 is SFDVKD. The CDR3 is 13 amino acids. V was cut by 1 base and J by 2 bases, with 4 bases left in between. This specimen comes from a study of T-cell reconstitution after alpha-beta-depleted transplantation in children. Preparing the TCRbeta library involved the use of unique molecular identifiers. A single record per CDR3 protein comes from TCRdb applying MiXCR to the PCR reads. In the table there are 90,000 to 130,000 distinct CDR3 sequences, approximately 10% of which are singletons.

The clonotype originates from a human donor who donated a stem cell graft to a child with acute lymphoblastic leukemia. The chain has TRBV24-1 and TRBJ1-1; D not resolved. The source was PBMCs from the stem cell graft donor, collected from the stem cell graft. The CDR3 is CATSDLSNTEAFF. CDR3 coding DNA: TGTGCCACCAGTGATTTAAGTAACACTGAAGCTTTCTTT.